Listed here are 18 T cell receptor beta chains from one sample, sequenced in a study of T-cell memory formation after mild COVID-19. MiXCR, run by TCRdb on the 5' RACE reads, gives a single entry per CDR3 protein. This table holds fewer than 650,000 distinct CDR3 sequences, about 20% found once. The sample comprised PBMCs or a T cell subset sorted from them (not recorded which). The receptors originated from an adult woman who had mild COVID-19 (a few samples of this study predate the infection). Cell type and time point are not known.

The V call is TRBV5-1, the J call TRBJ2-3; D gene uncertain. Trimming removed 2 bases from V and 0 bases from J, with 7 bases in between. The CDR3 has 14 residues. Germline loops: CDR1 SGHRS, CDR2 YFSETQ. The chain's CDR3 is CASSLWTSTDTQYF. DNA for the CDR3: TGCGCCAGCAGCTTATGGACGAGCACAGATACGCAGTATTTT.

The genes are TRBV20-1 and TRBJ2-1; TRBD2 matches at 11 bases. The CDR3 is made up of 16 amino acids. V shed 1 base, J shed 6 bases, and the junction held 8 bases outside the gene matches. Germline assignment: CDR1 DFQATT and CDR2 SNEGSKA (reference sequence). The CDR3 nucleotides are TGCAGTGCTAGAGGGAGCACTAGCGGGGGAGTCAATGAGCAGTTCTTC. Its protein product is CSARGSTSGGVNEQFF.

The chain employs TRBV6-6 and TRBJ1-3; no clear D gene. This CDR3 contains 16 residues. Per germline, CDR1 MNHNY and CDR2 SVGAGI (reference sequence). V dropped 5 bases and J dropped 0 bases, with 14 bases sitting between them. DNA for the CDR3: TGTGCCAGCAGTGATCCGGGAGGGAGCTCTGGAAACACCATATATTTT. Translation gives CASSDPGGSSGNTIYF.

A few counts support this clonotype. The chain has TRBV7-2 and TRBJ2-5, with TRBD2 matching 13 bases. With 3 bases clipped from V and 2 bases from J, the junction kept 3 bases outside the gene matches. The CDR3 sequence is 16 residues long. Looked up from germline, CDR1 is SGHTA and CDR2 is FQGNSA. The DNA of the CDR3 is TGTGCCAGCAGCTTCGCGGGACTAGCGGGGCAAGAGACCCAGTACTTC. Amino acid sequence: CASSFAGLAGQETQYF.

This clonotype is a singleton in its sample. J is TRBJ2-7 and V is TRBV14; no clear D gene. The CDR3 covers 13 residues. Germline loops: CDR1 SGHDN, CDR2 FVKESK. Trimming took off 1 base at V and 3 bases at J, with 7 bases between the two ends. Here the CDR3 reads CASSQVRYYEQYF. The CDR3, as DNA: TGTGCCAGCAGCCAAGTCCGATACTACGAGCAGTACTTC.

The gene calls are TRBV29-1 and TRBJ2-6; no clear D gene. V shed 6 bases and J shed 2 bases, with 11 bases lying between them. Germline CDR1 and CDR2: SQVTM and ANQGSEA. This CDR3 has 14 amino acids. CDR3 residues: CSVGTGAGANVLTF. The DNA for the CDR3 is TGCAGCGTCGGAACGGGTGCTGGGGCCAACGTCCTGACTTTC.

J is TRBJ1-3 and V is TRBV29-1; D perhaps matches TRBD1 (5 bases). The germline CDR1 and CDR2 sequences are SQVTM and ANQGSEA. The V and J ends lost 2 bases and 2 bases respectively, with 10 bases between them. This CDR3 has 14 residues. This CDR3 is CSVENDRTGNTIYF. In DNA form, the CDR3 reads TGCAGCGTTGAAAACGACAGAACTGGAAACACCATATATTTT.

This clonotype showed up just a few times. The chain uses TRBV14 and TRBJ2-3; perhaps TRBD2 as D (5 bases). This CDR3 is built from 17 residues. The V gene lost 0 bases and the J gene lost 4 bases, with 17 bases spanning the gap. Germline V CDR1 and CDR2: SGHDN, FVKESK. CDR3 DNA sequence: TGTGCCAGCAGCCAAGATACGAGGGTCCCCTCGGCAGATACGCAGTATTTT. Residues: CASSQDTRVPSADTQYF.

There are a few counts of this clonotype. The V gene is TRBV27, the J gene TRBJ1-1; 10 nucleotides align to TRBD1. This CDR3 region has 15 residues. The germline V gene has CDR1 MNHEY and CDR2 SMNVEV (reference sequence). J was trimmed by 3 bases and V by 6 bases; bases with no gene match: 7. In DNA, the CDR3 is TGTGCCAGCAGGGGGGTTGGGACAGGGGACACTGAAGCTTTCTTT. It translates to CASRGVGTGDTEAFF.

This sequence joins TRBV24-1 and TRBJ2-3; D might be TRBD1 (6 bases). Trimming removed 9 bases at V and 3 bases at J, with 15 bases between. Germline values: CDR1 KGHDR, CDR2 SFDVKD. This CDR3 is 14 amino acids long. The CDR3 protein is CATGARGRTDTQYF. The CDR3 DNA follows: TGTGCCACCGGAGCCAGGGGTAGGACAGATACGCAGTATTTT.

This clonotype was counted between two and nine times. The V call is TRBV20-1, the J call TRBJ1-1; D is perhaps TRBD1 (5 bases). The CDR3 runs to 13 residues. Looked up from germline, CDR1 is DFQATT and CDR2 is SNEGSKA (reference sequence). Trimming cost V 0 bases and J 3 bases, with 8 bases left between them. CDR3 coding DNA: TGCAGTGCTAGAGATATGGGGGACACTGAAGCTTTCTTT. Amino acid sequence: CSARDMGDTEAFF.

CDR3 bases: TGTGCCAGCAGTTTAAGCAGGGCTGCCGAGCAGTACTTC. Translation gives CASSLSRAAEQYF. V usage is TRBV12-3 or TRBV12-4 and J usage is TRBJ2-7; D perhaps matches TRBD1 (5 bases). CDR3 size: 13 residues. Trimming left V 2 bases short and J 6 bases short, with 11 bases between.

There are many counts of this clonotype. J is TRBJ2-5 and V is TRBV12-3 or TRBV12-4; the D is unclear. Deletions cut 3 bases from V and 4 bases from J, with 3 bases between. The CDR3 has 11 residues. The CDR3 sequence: CASSFGETQYF. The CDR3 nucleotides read TGTGCCAGCAGTTTCGGAGAGACCCAGTACTTC.

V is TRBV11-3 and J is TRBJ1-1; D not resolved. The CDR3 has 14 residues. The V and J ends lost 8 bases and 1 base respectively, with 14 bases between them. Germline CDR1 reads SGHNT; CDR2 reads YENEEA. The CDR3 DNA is TGTGCCAGCGGGGAAGATGGATGGAACACTGAAGCTTTCTTT. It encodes CASGEDGWNTEAFF. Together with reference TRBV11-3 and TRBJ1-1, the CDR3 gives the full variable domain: EAGVVQSPRYKIIEKKQPVAFWCNPISGHNTLYWYLQNLGQGPELLIRYENEEAVDDSQLPKDRFSAERLKGVDSTLKIQPAELGDSAVYLCASGEDGWNTEAFFGQGTRLTVV.

CDR3 coding DNA: TGTGCCAGCAGCTTGGGGACAGGGGGGTTCCAGCCCCAGCATTTT. Protein sequence: CASSLGTGGFQPQHF. V is TRBV7-9 and J is TRBJ1-5; 11 bases agree with TRBD1. J was trimmed by 7 bases and V by 3 bases; bases with no gene match: 5. This CDR3 contains 15 residues. Per the germline V gene, CDR1 is SEHNR and CDR2 is FQNEAQ (reference sequence).

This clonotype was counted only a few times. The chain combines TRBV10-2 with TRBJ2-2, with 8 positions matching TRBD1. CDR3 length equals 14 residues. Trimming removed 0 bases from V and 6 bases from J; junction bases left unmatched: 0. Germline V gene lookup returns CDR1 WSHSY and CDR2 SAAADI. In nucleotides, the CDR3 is TGCGCCAGCAGTGAGTCGACAGGGGCCGGGGAGCTGTTTTTT. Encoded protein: CASSESTGAGELFF.

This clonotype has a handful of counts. CDR3 residues: CATSGPIGMTDTQYF. The CDR3, as DNA: TGTGCCACCAGTGGCCCTATCGGAATGACAGATACGCAGTATTTT. The chain employs TRBV24-1 and TRBJ2-3; no definite D call. This CDR3 region has 15 residues. The germline V and J ends were trimmed by 5 bases and 3 bases, with 14 bases remaining between them. Per the germline V gene, CDR1 is KGHDR and CDR2 is SFDVKD.

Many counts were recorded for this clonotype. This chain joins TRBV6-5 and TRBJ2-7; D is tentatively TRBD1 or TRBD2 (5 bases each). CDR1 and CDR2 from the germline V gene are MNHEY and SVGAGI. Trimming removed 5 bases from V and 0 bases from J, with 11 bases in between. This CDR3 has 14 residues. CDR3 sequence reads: CASSAGTRSYEQYF. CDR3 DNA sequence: TGTGCCAGCAGTGCTGGGACGCGCTCCTACGAGCAGTACTTC.